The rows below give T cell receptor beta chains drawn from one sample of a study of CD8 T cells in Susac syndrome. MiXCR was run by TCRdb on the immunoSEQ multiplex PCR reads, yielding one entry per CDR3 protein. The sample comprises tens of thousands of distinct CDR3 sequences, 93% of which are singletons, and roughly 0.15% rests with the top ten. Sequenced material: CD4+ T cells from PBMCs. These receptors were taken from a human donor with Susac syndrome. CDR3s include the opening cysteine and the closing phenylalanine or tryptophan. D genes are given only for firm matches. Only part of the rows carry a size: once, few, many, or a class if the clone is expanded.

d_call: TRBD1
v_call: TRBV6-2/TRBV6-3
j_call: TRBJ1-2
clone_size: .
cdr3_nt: TGTGCCAGCAGCCGTGAGGGGGCTCGGGGCTACACCTTC
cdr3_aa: CASSREGARGYTF

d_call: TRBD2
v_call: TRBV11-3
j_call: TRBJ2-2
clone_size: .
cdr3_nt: TGTGCCAGCAGCCCTTGGACTAGTGACCCCGGGGAGCTGTTTTTT
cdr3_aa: CASSPWTSDPGELFF

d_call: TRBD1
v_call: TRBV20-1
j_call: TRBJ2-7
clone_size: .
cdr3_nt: TGCAGTGCTAGAGGCCTGCCCCGGGACAGGGGACCCGAGCAGTACTTC
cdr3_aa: CSARGLPRDRGPEQYF

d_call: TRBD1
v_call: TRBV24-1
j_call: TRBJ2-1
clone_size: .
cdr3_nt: TGTGCCACCAGTGATTGGGGGACAGGGATGGGGAATGAGCAGTTCTTC
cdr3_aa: CATSDWGTGMGNEQFF

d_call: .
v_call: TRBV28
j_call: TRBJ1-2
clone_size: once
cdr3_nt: TGTGCCAGCAGCGACAGAGGATTCTATGGCTACACCTTC
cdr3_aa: CASSDRGFYGYTF

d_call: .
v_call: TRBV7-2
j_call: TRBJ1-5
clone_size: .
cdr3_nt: TGTGCCAGCAGCTTAGCGTGGGGGGTACAGGGACCCCAGCATTTT
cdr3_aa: CASSLAWGVQGPQHF

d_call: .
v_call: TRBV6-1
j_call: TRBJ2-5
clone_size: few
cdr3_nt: TGTGCCAGCAGGACGATCTGGGAAGAGACCCAGTACTTC
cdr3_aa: CASRTIWEETQYF

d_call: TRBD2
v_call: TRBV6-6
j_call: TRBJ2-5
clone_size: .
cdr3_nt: TGTGCCAGCAGTTATCGGGGGGGGCAAGAGACCCAGTACTTC
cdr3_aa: CASSYRGGQETQYF

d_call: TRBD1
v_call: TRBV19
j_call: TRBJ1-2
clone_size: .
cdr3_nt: TGTGCCAGTAGGAGGGGACAGGGGGCTTTTGGCTACACCTTC
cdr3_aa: CASRRGQGAFGYTF

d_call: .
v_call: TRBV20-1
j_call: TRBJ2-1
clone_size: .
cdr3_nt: TGCAGTGCTAGAGATCCGAGGGGCTCCTACAATGAGCAGTTCTTC
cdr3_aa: CSARDPRGSYNEQFF

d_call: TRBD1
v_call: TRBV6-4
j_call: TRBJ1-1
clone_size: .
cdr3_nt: TGTGCCAGCAGTGTGGATGGAGGGGGCAAAGCTTTCTTT
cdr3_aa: CASSVDGGGKAFF

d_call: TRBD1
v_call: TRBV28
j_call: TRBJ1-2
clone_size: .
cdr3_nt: TGTGCCAGCAGTTTATCCGGGACAGGGGGCGCCAGGGAAGGCTACACCTTC
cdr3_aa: CASSLSGTGGAREGYTF

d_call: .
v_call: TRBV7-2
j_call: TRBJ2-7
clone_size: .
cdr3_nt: TGTGCCAGCAGTCCAGAGCACGAGCAGTACTTC
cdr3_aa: CASSPEHEQYF

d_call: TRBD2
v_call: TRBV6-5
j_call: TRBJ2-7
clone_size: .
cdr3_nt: TGTGCCAGCAGGGGCGGGGGGTCGGCCCACGAGCAGTACTTC
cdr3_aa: CASRGGGSAHEQYF

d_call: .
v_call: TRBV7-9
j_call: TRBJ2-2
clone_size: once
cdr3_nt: TGTGCCAGCACCCCAGGGCTCTACACCGGGGAGCTGTTTTTT
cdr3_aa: CASTPGLYTGELFF

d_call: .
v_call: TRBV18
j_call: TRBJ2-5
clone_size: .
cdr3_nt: TGTGCCAGCTCACCACGGGCAGGGCAAGAGACCCAGTACTTC
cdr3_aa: CASSPRAGQETQYF

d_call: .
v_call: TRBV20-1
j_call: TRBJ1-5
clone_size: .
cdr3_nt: TGCAGTGCTAGAGGGGGAGGAGGGGACGCGGATCATTTT
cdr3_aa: CSARGGGGDADHF

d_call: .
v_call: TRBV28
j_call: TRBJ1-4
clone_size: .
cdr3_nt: TGTGCCAGCAGTTCGGGGGGGGTCACTAATGAAAAACTGTTTTTT
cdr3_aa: CASSSGGVTNEKLFF

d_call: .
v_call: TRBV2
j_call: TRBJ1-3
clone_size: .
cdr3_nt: TGTGCCAGCAGGCCCGACAGCTCCTCTGGAAACACCATATATTTT
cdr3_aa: CASRPDSSSGNTIYF

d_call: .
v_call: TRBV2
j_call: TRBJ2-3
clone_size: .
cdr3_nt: TGTGCCAGCATCTTAGCTCAGAACACAGATACGCAGTATTTT
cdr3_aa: CASILAQNTDTQYF

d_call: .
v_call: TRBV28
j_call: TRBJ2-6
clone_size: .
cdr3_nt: TGTGCCAGCAGTCTTGGAGACTCTGGGGCCAACGTCCTGACTTTC
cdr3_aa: CASSLGDSGANVLTF

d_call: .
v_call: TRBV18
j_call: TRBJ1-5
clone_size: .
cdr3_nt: TGTGCCAGCTCACCCGGAAGCAGTCGTGGTCAGCCCCAGCATTTT
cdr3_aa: CASSPGSSRGQPQHF

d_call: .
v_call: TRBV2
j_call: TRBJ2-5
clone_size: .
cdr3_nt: TGTGCCAGCATGAGGGACGAAGAGACCCAGTACTTC
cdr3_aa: CASMRDEETQYF

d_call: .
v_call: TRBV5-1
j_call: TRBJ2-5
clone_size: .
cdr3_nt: TGCGCCAGCAGCCCAACGTCCGGTGGGGAGACCCAGTACTTC
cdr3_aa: CASSPTSGGETQYF

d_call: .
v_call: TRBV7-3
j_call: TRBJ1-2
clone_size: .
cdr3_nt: TGTGCCAGCAGCCAGGAACCCTCAGGGGCTGGCTACACCTTC
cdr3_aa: CASSQEPSGAGYTF

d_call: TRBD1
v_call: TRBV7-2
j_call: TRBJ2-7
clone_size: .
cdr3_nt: TGTGCCAGCAGCCCCGGACAGGGCTACGAGCAGTACTTC
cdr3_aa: CASSPGQGYEQYF

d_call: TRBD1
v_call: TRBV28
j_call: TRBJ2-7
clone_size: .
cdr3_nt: TGTGCCAGCAGCCCCATGGACAGGGGGCCCGAGCAGTACTTC
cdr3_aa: CASSPMDRGPEQYF

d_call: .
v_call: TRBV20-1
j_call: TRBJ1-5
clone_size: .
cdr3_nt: TGCAGTGCTAGAGAATGGAGAAGTCAGCCCCAGCATTTT
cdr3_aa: CSAREWRSQPQHF

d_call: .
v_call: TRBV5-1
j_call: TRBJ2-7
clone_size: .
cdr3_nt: TGCGCCAGCAGCTTGGACCCGGGGCCCTACGAGCAGTACTTC
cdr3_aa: CASSLDPGPYEQYF

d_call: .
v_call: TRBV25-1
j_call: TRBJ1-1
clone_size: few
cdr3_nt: TGTGCCAGCTATTCGACAGGGAACACTGAAGCTTTCTTT
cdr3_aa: CASYSTGNTEAFF

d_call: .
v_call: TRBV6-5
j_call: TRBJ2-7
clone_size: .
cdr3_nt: TGTGCCAGCAAGAACCTCGAGCAGTACTTC
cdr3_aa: CASKNLEQYF

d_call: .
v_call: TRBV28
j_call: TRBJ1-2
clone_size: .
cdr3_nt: TGTGCCAGCAGACCCGCCGGGACCATCTATGGCTACACCTTC
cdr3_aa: CASRPAGTIYGYTF

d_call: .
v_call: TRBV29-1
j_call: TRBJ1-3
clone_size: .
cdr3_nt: TGCAGCGCACTGAAGACCTCTGGAAACACCATATATTTT
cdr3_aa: CSALKTSGNTIYF

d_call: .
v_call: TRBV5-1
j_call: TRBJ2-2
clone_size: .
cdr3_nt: TGCGCCAGCAGCTCACAGGAATTTTCCACCGGGGAGCTGTTTTTT
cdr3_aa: CASSSQEFSTGELFF

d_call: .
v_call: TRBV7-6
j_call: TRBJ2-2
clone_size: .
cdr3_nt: TGTGCCAGCAGCTTAGGACAGGCGAACACCGGGGAGCTGTTTTTT
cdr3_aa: CASSLGQANTGELFF

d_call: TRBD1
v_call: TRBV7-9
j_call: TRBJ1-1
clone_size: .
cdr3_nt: TGTGCCAGCAGCTTAGCCCAGACAGGGAGATCTGAAGCTTTCTTT
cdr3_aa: CASSLAQTGRSEAFF

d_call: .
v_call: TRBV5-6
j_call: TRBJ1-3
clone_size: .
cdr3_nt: TGTGCCAGCAGCTTTTCCGTACACGGAAACACCATATATTTT
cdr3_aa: CASSFSVHGNTIYF

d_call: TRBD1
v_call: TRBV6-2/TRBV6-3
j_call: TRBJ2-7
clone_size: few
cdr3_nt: TGTGCCAGCAGTCGACAGGGCCACGAGCAGTACTTC
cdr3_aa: CASSRQGHEQYF

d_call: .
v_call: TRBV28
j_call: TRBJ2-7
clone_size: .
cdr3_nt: TGTGCAACGTATGGCAGGGAATACGAGCAGTACTTC
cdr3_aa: CATYGREYEQYF

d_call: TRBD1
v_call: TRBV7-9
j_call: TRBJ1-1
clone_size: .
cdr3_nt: TGTGCCAGCAGCTCCGAGACAGGGTGGAACACTGAAGCTTTCTTT
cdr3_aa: CASSSETGWNTEAFF

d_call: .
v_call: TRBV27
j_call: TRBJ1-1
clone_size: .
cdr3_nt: TGTGCCAGCAGTTTACAGGGTTTAACTGAAGCTTTCTTT
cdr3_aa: CASSLQGLTEAFF

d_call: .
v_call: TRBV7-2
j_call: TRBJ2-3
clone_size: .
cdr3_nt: TGTGCCAGCAGCGTAAGCAGGGTGACAGATACGCAGTATTTT
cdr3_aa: CASSVSRVTDTQYF

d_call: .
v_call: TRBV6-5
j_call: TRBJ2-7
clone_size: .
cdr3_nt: TGTGCCAGCAGTTGGGACGGCGAGCAGTACTTC
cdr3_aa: CASSWDGEQYF

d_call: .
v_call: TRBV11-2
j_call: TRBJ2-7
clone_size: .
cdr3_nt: TGTGCCAGCAGCTCCCAAGCCTCGACAGGAACTTACGAGCAGTACTTC
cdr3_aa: CASSSQASTGTYEQYF

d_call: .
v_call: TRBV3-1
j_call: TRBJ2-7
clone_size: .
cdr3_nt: TGTGCCAGCAGCCTCTTGTCACAGGGCTACGAGCAGTACTTC
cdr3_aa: CASSLLSQGYEQYF

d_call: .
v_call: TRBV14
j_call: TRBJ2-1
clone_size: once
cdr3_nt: TGTGCCAGCAGCCGCCCGTCACAGGAATCTCTGTTCTTC
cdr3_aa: CASSRPSQESLFF

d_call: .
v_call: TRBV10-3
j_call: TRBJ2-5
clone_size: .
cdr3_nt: TGTGCCATCAGTGGTTCAGGGCGCCAAGAGACCCAGTACTTC
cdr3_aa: CAISGSGRQETQYF